One and the same sample provided the 18 T cell receptor beta chains below, sequenced in a study of cytomegalovirus exposure and HLA in healthy donors. The data were produced by immunoSEQ multiplex PCR, yet TCRdb's version contains in-frame clones alone and is incomplete. The sample yields about 65,000 clones, 92% seen once. Input material: PBMCs. The origin of the receptors is a woman between 18 and 30 years old in good health and CMV-seronegative.

The count of this clone is one. The chain joins TRBV6-1 to TRBJ2-7, with TRBD1 matching 9 bases. The CDR3 length is 14 residues. V lost 5 bases to trimming and J lost 2 bases; unmatched junction nucleotides: 4. Germline values: CDR1 MNHNS, CDR2 SASEGT. CDR3 amino acids: CASSLRTGAYEQYF. The DNA of the CDR3 is TGTGCCAGCAGTCTTAGGACAGGGGCCTACGAGCAGTACTTC.

The chain has TRBV11-2 and TRBJ1-1, with 7 bases fitting TRBD1. CDR1 and CDR2 (germline): SGHAT, FQNNGV. This CDR3 spans 15 amino acids. With 5 bases clipped from V and 1 base from J, the junction kept 7 bases outside the gene matches. The CDR3 DNA follows: TGTGCCAGCAGCACGCGGGACAGAACGAACACTGAAGCTTTCTTT. Amino acid sequence: CASSTRDRTNTEAFF.

The V and J genes are TRBV5-5 and TRBJ2-7; a possible D gene is TRBD2 (5 bases). Germline V lookup: CDR1 SGHKS, CDR2 YYEKEE (reference sequence). This CDR3 comprises 13 residues. V lost 3 bases and J lost 2, with 9 bases in between. CDR3 sequence (DNA): TGTGCCAGCAGCTCGGACGGGACCTACGAGCAGTACTTC. Amino acids: CASSSDGTYEQYF.

The chain employs TRBV28 and TRBJ2-1, with 9 bases aligning to TRBD1. CDR3 size: 15 residues. V trimming: 7 bases; J trimming: 6 bases; junction bases outside the gene matches: 10. The V gene's germline CDR1 is MDHEN and CDR2 SYDVKM. The CDR3 nucleotides are TGTGCCAGCACCTTAGGACAGGGGAGGTCCAATGAGCAGTTCTTC. Encoded protein: CASTLGQGRSNEQFF.

The V and J genes are TRBV28 and TRBJ2-2; no clear D gene. Trimming removed 2 bases at V and 7 bases at J, with 5 bases between. CDR1 and CDR2 from the germline V gene are MDHEN and SYDVKM. The CDR3 covers 12 residues. DNA for the CDR3: TGTGCCAGCAGTTTAGTCCTCGGGGAGCTGTTTTTT. Protein: CASSLVLGELFF.

This chain joins TRBV9 and TRBJ1-1; D is ambiguous. Per germline, CDR1 SGDLS and CDR2 YYNGEE. The CDR3 spans 14 residues. The V end lost 0 bases, the J end lost 7 bases, and 13 bases lay between the germline ends. CDR3 coding DNA: TGTGCCAGCAGCGTAGATCCAGGAATTCTTGAAGCTTTCTTT. This translates into CASSVDPGILEAFF.

This chain connects TRBV11-3 to TRBJ2-1; 13 positions match TRBD2. Per germline, CDR1 SGHNT and CDR2 YENEEA. Trimming took 1 base from V and 5 from J; bases not matched to a gene: 8. This CDR3 is 18 amino acids long. The CDR3 DNA follows: TGTGCCAGCAGCTTAGGGAGACTAGCGGGAGGTGGGAACAATGAGCAGTTCTTC. Translating it yields CASSLGRLAGGGNNEQFF.

V is TRBV7-6 and J is TRBJ2-3; the match to TRBD2 covers 11 bases. CDR1 and CDR2 (germline): SGHVS, FNYEAQ. The CDR3 totals 16 residues. The V segment lost 3 bases and the J segment 3 bases; nucleotides outside the gene matches: 5. CDR3 region: CASSLYSGGATDTQYF. The CDR3 bases are TGTGCCAGCAGCTTGTATAGCGGGGGGGCTACAGATACGCAGTATTTT.

This CDR3 is CASSLEAGANNEQFF. The DNA for the CDR3 is TGTGCCAGCAGCTTAGAAGCGGGGGCAAACAATGAGCAGTTCTTC. This sequence joins TRBV7-2 and TRBJ2-1; 8 bases agree with TRBD2. J gave up 5 bases and V 1 base, and 4 bases lay outside the gene matches. This CDR3 has 15 residues. Germline CDR1 is SGHTA and CDR2 is FQGNSA. The full variable domain, with the rest looked up from reference TRBV7-2 and TRBJ2-1, is GAGVSQSPSNKVTEKGKDVELRCDPISGHTALYWYRQSLGQGLEFLIYFQGNSAPDKSGLPSDRFSAERTGGSVSTLTIQRTQQEDSAVYLCASSLEAGANNEQFFGPGTRLTVL.

This chain uses TRBV29-1 with TRBJ2-6; D gene uncertain. V lost 6 bases and J 2 bases, leaving 17 bases between the germline ends. CDR1 is SQVTM, CDR2 ANQGSEA, per germline. CDR3 length: 16 residues. CDR3 DNA: TGCAGCGTAACCGGCTTACCAGACACTGGGGCCAACGTCCTGACTTTC. As protein: CSVTGLPDTGANVLTF.

This chain's CDR3 is CAWSVQAYGYTF. The CDR3 nucleotides read TGTGCCTGGAGTGTCCAGGCCTATGGCTACACCTTC. This rearrangement joins TRBV30 to TRBJ1-2; D call uncertain. V gave up 0 bases and J gave up 4 bases, with 6 bases separating them. CDR3 length: 12 amino acids. The V gene's germline CDR1 is GTSNPN and CDR2 SVGIG (reference sequence).

This rearrangement joins TRBV28 to TRBJ1-2; possibly TRBD1 for D (5 bases). The CDR3 runs 14 residues. V lost 5 bases to trimming and J lost 4 bases, with 14 bases between them. The V gene's germline CDR1 is MDHEN and CDR2 SYDVKM. For the CDR3, the DNA is TGTGCCAGCAGTACAGCAATGGGGGGCTATGGCTACACCTTC. Protein product: CASSTAMGGYGYTF.

The chain uses TRBV7-8 and TRBJ2-1, with TRBD2 matching 8 bases. V shed 0 bases and J 5 bases; nucleotides not matched to a gene: 3. Germline V gives CDR1 SGHVS, CDR2 FQNEAQ. This CDR3 has 15 residues. CDR3 sequence: CASSLAAGANNEQFF. The CDR3 DNA reads as TGTGCCAGCAGCTTAGCAGCGGGGGCTAACAATGAGCAGTTCTTC. Supplemented by reference TRBV7-8 and TRBJ2-1, the full variable domain reads GAGVSQSPRYKVAKRGQDVALRCDPISGHVSLFWYQQALGQGPEFLTYFQNEAQLDKSGLPSDRFFAERPEGSVSTLKIQRTQQEDSAVYLCASSLAAGANNEQFFGPGTRLTVL.

CDR3 DNA: TGTGCCAGCTCACCGGAGGGGAGGAGGGATACGCAGTATTTT. This encodes CASSPEGRRDTQYF. The V and J genes are TRBV18 and TRBJ2-3, with D possibly TRBD2 on 6 matching bases. Germline CDR1 reads KGHSH; CDR2 reads LQKENI. This CDR3 is built from 14 residues. V was trimmed by 3 bases and J by 6 bases, leaving 13 bases between them.

This chain links TRBV5-1 with TRBJ2-5; TRBD2 matches 9 bases. The CDR3 runs 13 residues. The V segment lost 4 bases and the J segment 5 bases; nucleotides outside the gene matches: 3. The germline V gene has CDR1 SGHRS and CDR2 YFSETQ. The CDR3 nucleotides are TGCGCCAGCAGCGGGACTAGCAAGGAGACCCAGTACTTC. Translation gives CASSGTSKETQYF.

The rearrangement uses TRBV28 and TRBJ2-7; 8 bases map to TRBD2. With 5 bases clipped from V and 1 base from J, the junction kept 7 bases outside the gene matches. This CDR3 region has 15 residues. The germline V gene has CDR1 MDHEN and CDR2 SYDVKM. CDR3 protein: CASSRILAASYEQYF. The CDR3 DNA is TGTGCCAGCAGTCGAATACTAGCGGCATCCTACGAGCAGTACTTC.

This clone was seen more than once but under ten times. The chain combines TRBV4-2 with TRBJ1-2; 9 bases are a match to TRBD1. V lost 2 bases to trimming and J lost 8 bases; unmatched junction nucleotides: 9. Germline V lookup: CDR1 LGHNA, CDR2 YNFKEQ. CDR3 length: 15 residues. DNA for the CDR3: TGTGCCAGCAGCCAATGGGGACAGGGAGCGGAAGGCTACACCTTC. Protein product: CASSQWGQGAEGYTF.

This chain uses TRBV28 with TRBJ1-1; TRBD1 matches at 9 bases. Unmatched junction bases numbered 9, after V lost 6 bases and J lost 1 base. This CDR3 spans 16 amino acids. Germline V gene lookup returns CDR1 MDHEN and CDR2 SYDVKM. The DNA of the CDR3 is TGTGCCAGCAGGTACACACAGGGGGCGGGGAACACTGAAGCTTTCTTT. Encoded protein: CASRYTQGAGNTEAFF. The full variable domain, completed using reference TRBV28 and TRBJ1-1, is DVKVTQSSRYLVKRTGEKVFLECVQDMDHENMFWYRQDPGLGLRLIYFSYDVKMKEKGDIPEGYSVSREKKERFSLILESASTNQTSMYLCASRYTQGAGNTEAFFGQGTRLTVV.